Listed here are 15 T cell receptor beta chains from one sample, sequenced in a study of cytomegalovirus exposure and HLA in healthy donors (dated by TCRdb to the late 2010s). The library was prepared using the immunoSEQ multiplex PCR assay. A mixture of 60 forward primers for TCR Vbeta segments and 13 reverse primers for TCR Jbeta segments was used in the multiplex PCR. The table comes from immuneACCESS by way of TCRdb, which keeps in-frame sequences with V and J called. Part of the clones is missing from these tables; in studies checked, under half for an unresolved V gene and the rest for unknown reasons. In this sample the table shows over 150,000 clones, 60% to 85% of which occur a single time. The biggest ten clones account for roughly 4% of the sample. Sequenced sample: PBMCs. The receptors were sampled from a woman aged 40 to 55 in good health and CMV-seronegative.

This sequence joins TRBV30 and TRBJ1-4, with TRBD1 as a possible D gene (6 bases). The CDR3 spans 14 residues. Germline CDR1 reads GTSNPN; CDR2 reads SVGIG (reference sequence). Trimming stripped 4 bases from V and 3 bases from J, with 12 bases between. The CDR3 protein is CAWMTGSPNEKLFF. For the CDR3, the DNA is TGTGCCTGGATGACAGGCTCCCCTAATGAAAAACTGTTTTTT.

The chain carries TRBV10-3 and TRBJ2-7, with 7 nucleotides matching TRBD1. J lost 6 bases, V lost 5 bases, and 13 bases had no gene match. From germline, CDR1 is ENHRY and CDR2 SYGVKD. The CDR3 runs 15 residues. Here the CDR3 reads CAISTTWDRPSEQYF. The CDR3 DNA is TGTGCCATCAGTACCACGTGGGACAGACCCAGCGAGCAGTACTTC.

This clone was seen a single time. In DNA form, the CDR3 reads TGCGCCAGCAGCTTGGCGCGCAGGGGGCAAAACACTGAAGCTTTCTTT. Translating it yields CASSLARRGQNTEAFF. The chain carries TRBV5-1 and TRBJ1-1; TRBD1 matches at 8 bases. CDR1 and CDR2 (germline): SGHRS, YFSETQ. V was clipped by 0 bases and J by 2 bases; unmatched bases: 6. This CDR3 has 16 residues.

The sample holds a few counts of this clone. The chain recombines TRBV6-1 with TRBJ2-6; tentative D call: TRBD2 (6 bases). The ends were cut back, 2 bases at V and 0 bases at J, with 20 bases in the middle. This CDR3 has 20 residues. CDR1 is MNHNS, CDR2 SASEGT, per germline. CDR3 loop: CASSELAGAGITSGANVLTF. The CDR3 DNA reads TGTGCCAGCAGTGAACTTGCCGGTGCGGGAATTACCTCTGGGGCCAACGTCCTGACTTTC.

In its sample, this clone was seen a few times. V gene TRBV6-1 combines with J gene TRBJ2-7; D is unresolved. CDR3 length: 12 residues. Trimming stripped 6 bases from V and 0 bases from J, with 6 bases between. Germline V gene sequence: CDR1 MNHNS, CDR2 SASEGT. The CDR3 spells CASRASSYEQYF. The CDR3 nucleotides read TGTGCCAGCAGGGCCAGCTCCTACGAGCAGTACTTC.

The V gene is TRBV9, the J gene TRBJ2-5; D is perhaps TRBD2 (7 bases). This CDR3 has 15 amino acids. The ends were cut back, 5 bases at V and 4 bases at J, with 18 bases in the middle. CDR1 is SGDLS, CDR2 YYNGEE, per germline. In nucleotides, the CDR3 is TGTGCCAGCAGTCTGGGGGGGGCCCGGAGAGAGACCCAGTACTTC. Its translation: CASSLGGARRETQYF.

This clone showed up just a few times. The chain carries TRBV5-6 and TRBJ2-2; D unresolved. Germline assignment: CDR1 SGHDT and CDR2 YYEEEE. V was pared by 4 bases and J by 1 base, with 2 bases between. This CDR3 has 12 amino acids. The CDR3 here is CASSRNTGELFF. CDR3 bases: TGTGCCAGCAGCCGGAACACCGGGGAGCTGTTTTTT.

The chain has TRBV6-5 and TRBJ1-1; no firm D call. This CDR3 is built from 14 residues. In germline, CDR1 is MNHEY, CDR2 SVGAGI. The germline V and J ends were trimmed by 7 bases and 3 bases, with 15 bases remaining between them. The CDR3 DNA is TGTGCCAGCACGGAGGGCAGCGCTTACACTGAAGCTTTCTTT. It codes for CASTEGSAYTEAFF.

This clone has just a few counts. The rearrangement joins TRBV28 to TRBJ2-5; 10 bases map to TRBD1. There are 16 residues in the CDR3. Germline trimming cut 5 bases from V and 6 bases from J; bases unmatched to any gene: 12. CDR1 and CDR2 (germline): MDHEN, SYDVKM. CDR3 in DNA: TGTGCCAGCAGTCTAGCCGGGACAGGGGTCGGGCAGACCCAGTACTTC. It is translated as CASSLAGTGVGQTQYF.

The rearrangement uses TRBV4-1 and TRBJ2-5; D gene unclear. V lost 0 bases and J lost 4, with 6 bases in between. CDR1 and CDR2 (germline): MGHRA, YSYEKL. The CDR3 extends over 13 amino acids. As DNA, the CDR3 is TGCGCCAGCAGCCAAGATCCGCGAGAGACCCAGTACTTC. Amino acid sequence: CASSQDPRETQYF.

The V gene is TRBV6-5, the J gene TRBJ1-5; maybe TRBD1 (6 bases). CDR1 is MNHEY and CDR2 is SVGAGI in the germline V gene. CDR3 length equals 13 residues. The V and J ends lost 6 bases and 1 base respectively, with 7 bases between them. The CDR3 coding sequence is TGTGCCAGCAGACAGGGAAGCAATCAGCCCCAGCATTTT. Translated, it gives CASRQGSNQPQHF.

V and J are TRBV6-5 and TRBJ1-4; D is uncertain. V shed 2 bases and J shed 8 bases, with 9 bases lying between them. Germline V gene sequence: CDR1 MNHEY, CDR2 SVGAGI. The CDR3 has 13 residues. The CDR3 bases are TGTGCCAGCAGTTACGTACACCACGAAAAACTGTTTTTT. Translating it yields CASSYVHHEKLFF.

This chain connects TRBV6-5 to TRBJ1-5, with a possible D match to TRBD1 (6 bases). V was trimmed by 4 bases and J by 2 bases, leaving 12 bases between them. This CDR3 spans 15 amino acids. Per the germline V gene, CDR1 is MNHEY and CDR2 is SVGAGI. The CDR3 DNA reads TGTGCCAGCAGTTCAGGGGTTCTGGGCAATCAGCCCCAGCATTTT. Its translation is CASSSGVLGNQPQHF.

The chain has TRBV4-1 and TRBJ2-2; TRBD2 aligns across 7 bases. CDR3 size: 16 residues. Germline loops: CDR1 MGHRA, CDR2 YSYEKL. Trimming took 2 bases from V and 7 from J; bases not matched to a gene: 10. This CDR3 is CASSQWGGTEDGELFF. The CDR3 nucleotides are TGCGCCAGCAGCCAATGGGGGGGGACGGAGGACGGGGAGCTGTTTTTT.

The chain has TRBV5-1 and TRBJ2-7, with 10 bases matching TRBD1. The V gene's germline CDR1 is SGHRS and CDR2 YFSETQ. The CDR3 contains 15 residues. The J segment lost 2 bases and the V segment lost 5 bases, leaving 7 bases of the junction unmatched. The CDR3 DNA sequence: TGCGCCAGCAGTGGAAGACAGGGGGCCCCCTACGAGCAGTACTTC. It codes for CASSGRQGAPYEQYF.